This entry concerns a single T cell receptor beta chain. Its antigen is undetermined. Each CDR3 protein gets one entry after TCRdb re-called the RT-PCR reads with MiXCR. Found here are roughly 700,000 distinct CDR3 sequences, over 11% of them singletons; the top ten hold 6.5% to 8.5%. The data derive from a study of response to subunit inactivated influenza vaccine. Findings and limits, study-wide: It was the authors' suggestion that each seasonal influenza vaccination recruits few new T cells.

Germline CDR1 is SQVTM and CDR2 is ANQGSEA. V shed 7 bases, J shed 0 bases, and the junction held 6 bases outside the gene matches. The CDR3 is 14 amino acids. Sequences were derived from PBMCs from blood, sampled 14 to 15 days before vaccination. The source is a man aged 50-59 years who received an inactivated influenza vaccine. This chain connects TRBV29-1 to TRBJ2-3; 8 bases line up with TRBD1. The CDR3 nucleotides read TGCAGCGCCGGGACAGGCCAAAGCACAGATACGCAGTATTTT. Amino acids: CSAGTGQSTDTQYF.